This T cell receptor beta chain is from a study of blood T cell repertoires in COVID-19. For the study at large: COVID-19 samples collected from the United States, Italy and Spain covered acute and convalescent phases. The analysed material was cDNA or gDNA that came from T cells, B-cell-depleted T cells, or PBMCs.

CDR1 SGHTS and CDR2 YDEGEE come from the germline V gene. Between the trimmed V and J ends, which lost 1 base and 7 bases, there was a span of 10 bases. CDR3 length: 13 residues. As originally analysed: Nucleated cell number was recorded as an estimate derived from reference gene primer amplification. Repertoires were generated with immunoSEQ multiplex PCR, while TCRdb's copy carries only in-frame clones and drops some. V and J calls plus clone size are reproduced from that table; the DNA served to infer D and trimming. Found here are roughly 250,000 clones, around 87% of them singletons; the top ten hold roughly 3.5%. Participants came from under 30 US areas, aged about 18 to 89 years.

The chain uses TRBV5-8 and TRBJ2-3; D gene ambiguous. The TCR comes from a woman aged 40-49 years with acute COVID-19. The sequenced sample was PBMCs or T cells enriched from blood (not recorded which). The CDR3 spells CASSLTAENTQYF. CDR3 DNA: TGTGCCAGCAGCTTGACGGCGGAGAATACGCAGTATTTT.